This TCR beta chain was obtained from a study of Ad26.COV2.S vaccination and SARS-CoV-2 variants. Study summary: Intramuscular Ad26.COV2.S at 5x10^10 or 1x10^11 viral particles.

As to treatment: roughly 18 received Ad26.COV2.S at low or high dose, single or two shots; several received placebo; per-sample allocation not given. Day 63 after the first vaccine or placebo injection was the time point for sampling. Per the germline V gene, CDR1 is SGHAT and CDR2 is FQNNGV. The CDR3 totals 15 residues. Trimming shortened V by 5 bases and J by 0 bases, and 11 bases separated the two germline ends. Only in-frame clones appear in the TCRdb table, and some are missing; sequencing was by immunoSEQ multiplex PCR. The sample records a few hundred thousand clones, roughly 84% being singletons.

The origin of this receptor is a person aged 18-60 years who received the Ad26.COV2.S COVID-19 vaccine or a placebo. The chain combines TRBV11-2 with TRBJ1-3; no clear D. The sequenced sample was peripheral blood, obtained in a trial of Ad26.COV2.S vaccine versus placebo. As DNA, the CDR3 is TGTGCCAGCAGCCCATCCCAACCCTCTGGAAACACCATATATTTT. This gives the protein CASSPSQPSGNTIYF.